The 22 T cell receptor beta chains presented below share a single source sample, sequenced in a study of lymphopenia after photon versus proton radiotherapy. Libraries were prepared by immunoSEQ multiplex PCR; TCRdb keeps only in-frame clonotypes and omits some of them. The sample has fewer than 25,000 clones, 85% to 90% seen once. Sequencing was performed on peripheral blood, taken from a patient treated with proton-based radiotherapy. The receptor set was obtained from a man older than 75 with esophageal cancer.

The chain couples TRBV5-1 to TRBJ2-7; D gene uncertain. The length of the CDR3 is 13 residues. Germline CDR1 SGHRS, CDR2 YFSETQ. V lost 9 bases to trimming and J lost 1 base, with 14 bases between them. The CDR3 nucleotides are TGCGCCACCTCTCCCGAGACTTCCTACGAGCAGTACTTC. Amino acid sequence: CATSPETSYEQYF.

The chain uses TRBV2 and TRBJ2-5; D unclear. Germline V gene data show CDR1 as SNHLY and CDR2 as FYNNEI. The CDR3 loop spans 11 amino acids. With 3 bases removed from V and 3 bases from J, the gap between germline ends came to 2 bases. CDR3 nucleotide sequence: TGTGCCAGCAGTGAGGAAGAGACCCAGTACTTC. As protein: CASSEEETQYF.

The rearrangement joins TRBV13 to TRBJ2-4; TRBD2 matches 10 bases. The germline V gene has CDR1 PRHDT and CDR2 FYEKMQ (reference sequence). After removal of 5 bases from V and 5 bases from J, the junction contained 15 bases not matched to a gene. The CDR3 is made up of 18 amino acids. DNA for the CDR3: TGTGCCAGCAGCCGCCAGGGGTTAGGACTAGCGGTAGAAAACATTCAGTACTTC. Translation gives CASSRQGLGLAVENIQYF.

The table lists this clone with a count of one. The chain links TRBV7-9 to TRBJ2-1; D call uncertain. With 11 bases removed from V and 5 bases from J, the gap between germline ends came to 13 bases. This CDR3 comprises 12 residues. Germline V gene data show CDR1 as SEHNR and CDR2 as FQNEAQ (reference sequence). The CDR3 nucleotides are TGTGCCGGATTGACACCTAACAATGAGCAGTTCTTC. This sequence encodes CAGLTPNNEQFF.

The V and J genes are TRBV4-3 and TRBJ1-2; possible D gene TRBD1, 5 bases. This CDR3 region has 15 residues. Germline V gene sequence: CDR1 LGHNA, CDR2 YSLEER. V was clipped by 0 bases and J by 6 bases, with 14 bases between them. CDR3: CASSQDRDGTHGYTF. The CDR3 region has the DNA TGCGCCAGCAGCCAAGATCGGGACGGAACCCATGGCTACACCTTC.

The chain recombines TRBV4-1 with TRBJ2-1, with unresolved D. Trimming stripped 1 base from V and 2 bases from J, with 12 bases between. Germline V lookup: CDR1 MGHRA, CDR2 YSYEKL. The CDR3 runs 16 residues. The CDR3 loop is CASSQGRAFTYNEQFF. The CDR3 bases are TGCGCCAGCAGCCAAGGTAGGGCCTTCACCTACAATGAGCAGTTCTTC.

This clone was seen once. The chain links TRBV4-1 to TRBJ1-3; perhaps TRBD1 as D (5 bases). V gave up 8 bases and J gave up 2 bases, with 10 bases separating them. The germline CDR1 and CDR2 sequences are MGHRA and YSYEKL. The length of the CDR3 is 13 residues. DNA for the CDR3: TGCGCCAGCTGGGGGGGGACTGGAAACACCATATATTTT. Protein: CASWGGTGNTIYF.

The rearrangement joins TRBV7-7 to TRBJ2-2, with TRBD2 as a possible D gene (5 bases). The CDR3 covers 13 residues. The V gene lost 4 bases and the J gene lost 6 bases, with 9 bases spanning the gap. Per germline, CDR1 SSHAT and CDR2 FNYEAQ (reference sequence). The CDR3 nucleotides are TGTGCCAGCAGCTCCACCGGGGCCGGGGAGCTGTTTTTT. Its protein is CASSSTGAGELFF. Together with reference TRBV7-7 and TRBJ2-2, the CDR3 gives the full variable domain: GAGVSQSPRYKVTKRGQDVTLRCDPISSHATLYWYQQALGQGPEFLTYFNYEAQPDKSGLPSDRFSAERPEGSISTLTIQRTEQRDSAMYRCASSSTGAGELFFGEGSRLTVL.

This chain links TRBV7-9 with TRBJ1-2, with 9 nucleotides matching TRBD1. With 5 bases clipped from V and 5 bases from J, the junction kept 6 bases outside the gene matches. Germline values: CDR1 SEHNR, CDR2 FQNEAQ (reference sequence). The CDR3 runs to 14 residues. DNA for the CDR3: TGTGCCAGCAGCCGCCGACAGGGGGGATATGGCTACACCTTC. Its translation: CASSRRQGGYGYTF.

The gene calls are TRBV7-2 and TRBJ1-3; D ambiguous. The CDR3 runs 15 residues. Trimming took 2 bases from V and 2 from J, leaving 10 bases between them. CDR1 is SGHTA and CDR2 is FQGNSA in the germline V gene. The CDR3 spells CASSLSGTAGNTIYF. The CDR3 nucleotides read TGTGCCAGCAGCTTAAGCGGAACAGCTGGAAACACCATATATTTT.

The chain's CDR3 is CASSPIRDLEAGGYTF. The CDR3 bases are TGTGCCAGCTCACCAATTAGGGACTTAGAGGCGGGAGGCTACACCTTC. The chain joins TRBV18 to TRBJ1-2, with D maybe TRBD1 (5 bases). V lost 2 bases and J 8 bases, leaving 21 bases between the germline ends. Germline V gene lookup returns CDR1 KGHSH and CDR2 LQKENI. This CDR3 contains 16 residues. Full variable domain (missing parts from reference TRBV18 and TRBJ1-2): NAGVMQNPRHLVRRRGQEARLRCSPMKGHSHVYWYRQLPEEGLKFMVYLQKENIIDESGMPKERFSAEFPKEGPSILRIQQVVRGDSAAYFCASSPIRDLEAGGYTFGSGTRLTVV.

The chain carries TRBV5-6 and TRBJ1-5; perhaps TRBD1 as D (6 bases). Trimming left V 4 bases short and J 0 bases short, with 8 bases between. The CDR3 runs 14 residues. Germline V gene sequence: CDR1 SGHDT, CDR2 YYEEEE. CDR3 residues: CASSGGYSNQPQHF. The CDR3, as DNA: TGTGCCAGCAGCGGGGGCTATAGCAATCAGCCCCAGCATTTT.

In its sample, this clone was seen a few times. V and J are TRBV7-9 and TRBJ1-6, with a tentative D call TRBD1 (6 bases). Germline V gene lookup returns CDR1 SEHNR and CDR2 FQNEAQ (reference sequence). The CDR3 is 13 residues long. V shed 5 bases and J shed 16 bases, with 18 bases lying between them. The CDR3 DNA follows: TGTGCCAGCAGCCCGCCAAGGGGGTGGTTTCTCCACTTT. Amino acids: CASSPPRGWFLHF.

The chain has TRBV5-1 and TRBJ1-4; 8 nucleotides agree with TRBD1. Germline CDR1 reads SGHRS; CDR2 reads YFSETQ. The J segment lost 7 bases and the V segment lost 3 bases, leaving 8 bases of the junction unmatched. This CDR3 contains 15 residues. CDR3 amino acids: CASSSTTGESEKLFF. Here the CDR3 DNA reads TGCGCCAGCAGCTCAACGACAGGGGAGAGTGAAAAACTGTTTTTT. Full variable domain (missing parts from reference TRBV5-1 and TRBJ1-4): KAGVTQTPRYLIKTRGQQVTLSCSPISGHRSVSWYQQTPGQGLQFLFEYFSETQRNKGNFPGRFSGRQFSNSRSEMNVSTLELGDSALYLCASSSTTGESEKLFFGSGTQLSVL.

This chain connects TRBV10-3 to TRBJ1-1, with D perhaps TRBD1 (5 bases). This CDR3 has 13 residues. V was pared by 7 bases and J by 8 bases, with 17 bases between. Germline lookup yields CDR1 ENHRY and CDR2 SYGVKD. The CDR3 sequence is CAINRDGQREAFF. The DNA of the CDR3 is TGTGCCATCAACCGGGACGGCCAGAGAGAAGCTTTCTTT.

The chain employs TRBV5-1 and TRBJ2-7; no definite D call. Between the trimmed V and J ends, which lost 4 bases and 0 bases, there was a span of 14 bases. Germline assignment: CDR1 SGHRS and CDR2 YFSETQ. The CDR3 covers 15 residues. The CDR3 reads CASSRSPASSYEQYF. The CDR3 nucleotides read TGCGCCAGCAGCAGGAGCCCAGCCAGCTCCTACGAGCAGTACTTC. Together with reference TRBV5-1 and TRBJ2-7, the CDR3 gives the full variable domain: KAGVTQTPRYLIKTRGQQVTLSCSPISGHRSVSWYQQTPGQGLQFLFEYFSETQRNKGNFPGRFSGRQFSNSRSEMNVSTLELGDSALYLCASSRSPASSYEQYFGPGTRLTVT.

The chain employs TRBV9 and TRBJ2-1; 9 nucleotides match TRBD2. Germline loops: CDR1 SGDLS, CDR2 YYNGEE. The CDR3 extends over 15 amino acids. J was trimmed by 4 bases and V by 3 bases; bases with no gene match: 5. Here the CDR3 DNA reads TGTGCCAGCAGCGGTCTAGCGGGGATTTACAATGAGCAGTTCTTC. This gives the protein CASSGLAGIYNEQFF.

The CDR3 DNA reads TGTGCCAGTAGTTTACAGGACGGGGGCTTAGACTACACCTTC. This sequence encodes CASSLQDGGLDYTF. J is TRBJ1-2 and V is TRBV19; D perhaps matches TRBD1 (6 bases). V dropped 5 bases and J dropped 10 bases, with 20 bases sitting between them. Germline-derived CDR1 and CDR2 are LNHDA and SQIVND (reference sequence). The CDR3 is 14 residues long.

The chain has TRBV19 and TRBJ1-1, with a possible D match to TRBD1 (5 bases). Germline CDR1 LNHDA, CDR2 SQIVND (reference sequence). The CDR3 contains 13 residues. Trimming pared 7 bases from V and 8 bases from J, leaving 17 bases between. CDR3 coding DNA: TGTGCCAGTATCTTAAAGAGGGGAGAAGAAGCTTTCTTT. Translated: CASILKRGEEAFF. Using reference TRBV19 and TRBJ1-1 for the parts outside the CDR3, the full variable domain is DGGITQSPKYLFRKEGQNVTLSCEQNLNHDAMYWYRQDPGQGLRLIYYSQIVNDFQKGDIAEGYSVSREKKESFPLTVTSAQKNPTAFYLCASILKRGEEAFFGQGTRLTVV.

The V and J genes are TRBV18 and TRBJ1-3; D uncertain. Germline V gives CDR1 KGHSH, CDR2 LQKENI. The ends were cut back, 1 base at V and 8 bases at J, with 15 bases in the middle. The CDR3 is 15 amino acids. This CDR3 is CASSPLTGPPDTIYF. The CDR3 bases are TGTGCCAGCTCACCACTCACCGGGCCGCCCGACACCATATATTTT.

The chain links TRBV10-2 to TRBJ2-2, with TRBD1 matching over 9 bases. Germline V lookup: CDR1 WSHSY, CDR2 SAAADI. CDR3 length: 15 amino acids. V dropped 6 bases and J dropped 4; count of bases not matched to a gene: 6. CDR3 nucleotide sequence: TGCGCCAGCAGGGCCGGGACAGGGTTCACCGGGGAGCTGTTTTTT. Amino acid sequence: CASRAGTGFTGELFF.

V and J are TRBV5-1 and TRBJ2-7; no firm D call. With 0 bases removed from V and 0 bases from J, the gap between germline ends came to 10 bases. Germline V CDR1 and CDR2: SGHRS, YFSETQ. The CDR3 totals 15 residues. The CDR3 bases are TGCGCCAGCAGCTTGGATATAGGGCACTCCTACGAGCAGTACTTC. Protein sequence: CASSLDIGHSYEQYF. The full variable domain, with the rest looked up from reference TRBV5-1 and TRBJ2-7, is KAGVTQTPRYLIKTRGQQVTLSCSPISGHRSVSWYQQTPGQGLQFLFEYFSETQRNKGNFPGRFSGRQFSNSRSEMNVSTLELGDSALYLCASSLDIGHSYEQYFGPGTRLTVT.